One and the same sample provided the 5 T cell receptor beta chains below, sequenced in a study of T cell responses to AZD1222 COVID-19 vaccine. The repertoire was sequenced with immunoSEQ multiplex PCR; TCRdb's copy has only in-frame clones and lacks some. Found here are fewer than 100,000 clones, less than 85% of them singletons; the top ten hold 11% to 15%. This material consisted of peripheral blood, taken 28 days after the second AZD1222 dose. These receptors were taken from an adult who received the AZD1222 COVID-19 vaccine.

The J gene is TRBJ2-1, the V gene TRBV5-1, with TRBD2 as a possible D gene (5 bases). V dropped 4 bases and J dropped 8 bases, with 19 bases sitting between them. This CDR3 region has 15 residues. Germline loops: CDR1 SGHRS, CDR2 YFSETQ. CDR3 DNA sequence: TGCGCCAGCAGCCCTGGGGTAGTGGAGGCCGATGAGCAGTTCTTC. It yields the protein CASSPGVVEADEQFF.

The chain recombines TRBV6-2 or TRBV6-3 with TRBJ2-7, with TRBD1 identical over 9 bases. Trimming took 4 bases from V and 6 from J; bases not matched to a gene: 7. The CDR3 covers 14 residues. Germline lookup yields CDR1 MNHEY and CDR2 SVGEGT. CDR3 sequence: CASSFRQGQGEQYF. The CDR3 DNA is TGTGCCAGCAGTTTCCGACAGGGACAGGGCGAGCAGTACTTC.

V gene TRBV6-5 combines with J gene TRBJ2-7, with 9 bases identical to TRBD1. CDR1 is MNHEY, CDR2 SVGAGI, per germline. CDR3 length: 14 residues. Trimming cost V 6 bases and J 6 bases; bases outside gene matches: 9. CDR3 nucleotides: TGTGCCAGCAGCCCCGGGACAGGGTTCGTCGAGCAGTACTTC. The encoded protein is CASSPGTGFVEQYF.

V usage is TRBV11-2 and J usage is TRBJ1-5; possibly TRBD1 for D (5 bases). Trimming pared 1 base from V and 4 bases from J, leaving 8 bases between. The CDR3 consists of 14 residues. Germline CDR1 reads SGHAT; CDR2 reads FQNNGV. DNA of the CDR3: TGTGCCAGCAGCTTAGCTTGGGGGAATCAGCCCCAGCATTTT. Amino acid sequence: CASSLAWGNQPQHF. Full variable domain (remainder filled in from reference TRBV11-2 and TRBJ1-5): EAGVAQSPRYKIIEKRQSVAFWCNPISGHATLYWYQQILGQGPKLLIQFQNNGVVDDSQLPKDRFSAERLKGVDSTLKIQPAKLEDSAVYLCASSLAWGNQPQHFGDGTRLSIL.

About this clone itself: Other nucleotide sequences from this sample produce the same CDR3. The chain joins TRBV5-1 to TRBJ1-1; D not certain. The germline V gene has CDR1 SGHRS and CDR2 YFSETQ. The V end lost 1 base, the J end lost 1 base, and 5 bases lay between the germline ends. The CDR3 totals 13 residues. CDR3 sequence reads: CASSLWENTEAFF. The CDR3, as DNA: TGCGCCAGCAGCTTGTGGGAGAACACTGAAGCTTTCTTT. Drawing the rest from reference TRBV5-1 and TRBJ1-1, the complete variable domain is KAGVTQTPRYLIKTRGQQVTLSCSPISGHRSVSWYQQTPGQGLQFLFEYFSETQRNKGNFPGRFSGRQFSNSRSEMNVSTLELGDSALYLCASSLWENTEAFFGQGTRLTVV.